The 25 T cell receptor beta chains below were found in one sample sequenced in a study of cytomegalovirus exposure and HLA in healthy donors. PCR used 60 Vbeta primers and 13 Jbeta primers. This table comes from immunoSEQ multiplex PCR, and its TCRdb copy is limited to in-frame clones, with some not included. Seen here are 100,000 to 150,000 clones, 75% to 85% observed once, and the top ten hold approximately 5.6%. Sequencing was carried out using PBMCs. These receptors all stem from a woman between 35 and 50 years old in good health and CMV-seropositive.

This rearrangement joins TRBV19 to TRBJ1-3; D is possibly TRBD1 (6 bases). Deletions cut 5 bases from V and 0 bases from J, with 11 bases between. CDR3 length: 15 amino acids. Germline CDR1 LNHDA, CDR2 SQIVND (reference sequence). For the CDR3, the DNA is TGTGCCAGTAGTTCGACAGGCCTCTCTGGAAACACCATATATTTT. As protein: CASSSTGLSGNTIYF.

The chain is built from TRBV5-1 and TRBJ2-3; 8 bases agree with TRBD2. Germline V gene data show CDR1 as SGHRS and CDR2 as YFSETQ. The junction had 8 bases not matched to a gene; V was cut back by 5 bases and J by 6 bases. This CDR3 is built from 14 residues. This CDR3 reads CASRPGGHFDTQYF. CDR3 nucleotide sequence: TGCGCCAGCAGGCCGGGGGGGCACTTTGATACGCAGTATTTT.

The gene calls are TRBV6-4 and TRBJ1-1, with D perhaps TRBD1 (5 bases). This CDR3 has 13 residues. The germline V and J ends were trimmed by 5 bases and 3 bases, with 10 bases remaining between them. Per germline, CDR1 MRHNA and CDR2 SNTAGT. The CDR3 reads CASSRARDTEAFF. The CDR3 DNA reads as TGTGCCAGCAGTAGAGCCAGGGACACTGAAGCTTTCTTT.

The chain uses TRBV5-6 and TRBJ2-3, with 8 nucleotides matching TRBD2. Germline V gene data show CDR1 as SGHDT and CDR2 as YYEEEE. The trim removed 4 bases at V and 1 base at J, leaving 14 bases unmatched. The CDR3 is made up of 18 amino acids. The CDR3 DNA sequence: TGTGCCAGCAGCCAGGAGGTAGGCGGAGCGGGGGGCACAGATACGCAGTATTTT. The encoded protein is CASSQEVGGAGGTDTQYF.

This chain uses TRBV7-2 with TRBJ2-1, with D perhaps TRBD1 (5 bases). Trimming shortened V by 1 base and J by 4 bases, and 11 bases separated the two germline ends. Per the germline V gene, CDR1 is SGHTA and CDR2 is FQGNSA. This CDR3 is 15 amino acids long. The CDR3 spells CASSLVGAHYNEQFF. DNA for the CDR3: TGTGCCAGCAGCTTAGTAGGGGCTCATTACAATGAGCAGTTCTTC.

The chain uses TRBV6-6 and TRBJ2-5; D is undetermined. The CDR3 has 11 amino acids. Trimming took off 8 bases at V and 2 bases at J, with 6 bases between the two ends. Germline CDR1 MNHNY, CDR2 SVGAGI (reference sequence). For the CDR3, the DNA is TGTGCCAGCGCGAGTCAAGAGACCCAGTACTTC. It encodes CASASQETQYF.

This chain connects TRBV27 to TRBJ2-1, with D unclear. This CDR3 spans 19 amino acids. CDR1 and CDR2 from the germline V gene are MNHEY and SMNVEV (reference sequence). Trimming pared 5 bases from V and 10 bases from J, leaving 33 bases between. The DNA of the CDR3 is TGTGCCAGCAGTCTGTCTGCGGCGAAGGTGTTAGGAGCGCTCTACGAGCAGTTCTTC. Its protein is CASSLSAAKVLGALYEQFF.

This chain links TRBV5-6 with TRBJ2-1; 14 bases are shared with TRBD2. The CDR3 covers 16 residues. With 3 bases clipped from V and 6 bases from J, the junction kept 5 bases outside the gene matches. The V gene's germline CDR1 is SGHDT and CDR2 YYEEEE. For the CDR3, the DNA is TGTGCCAGCAGCTCCGGGACTAGCGGGGGAGTCAATGAGCAGTTCTTC. Translating it yields CASSSGTSGGVNEQFF.

The V call is TRBV5-4, the J call TRBJ2-1; 9 bases match TRBD2. V lost 1 base, J lost 10 bases, and 12 bases stayed unmatched. The CDR3 is 16 amino acids. The germline V gene encodes CDR1 SGHNT and CDR2 YYREEE (reference sequence). The CDR3 region has the DNA TGTGCCAGCAGCTTGAGTTCTGCGGGGGGGCATATCGAGCAGTTCTTC. Translated: CASSLSSAGGHIEQFF.

The chain joins TRBV15 to TRBJ1-5; the match to TRBD1 covers 7 bases. The J segment lost 5 bases and the V segment lost 10 bases, leaving 20 bases of the junction unmatched. The CDR3 spans 17 residues. The germline CDR1 and CDR2 sequences are LNHNV and YYDKDF (reference sequence). The CDR3 DNA sequence: TGTGCCAACAAACCAGACAGGGCCCTCGCTGGCGATCAGCCCCAGCATTTT. Its protein product is CANKPDRALAGDQPQHF.

The rearrangement uses TRBV6-5 and TRBJ2-3, with 8 bases lining up with TRBD2. Germline V gene sequence: CDR1 MNHEY, CDR2 SVGAGI. Trimming removed 0 bases from V and 5 bases from J; junction bases left unmatched: 4. CDR3 length equals 15 residues. The CDR3 DNA is TGTGCCAGCAGTTACTCGAGGGGACTAGGAGATACGCAGTATTTT. Protein: CASSYSRGLGDTQYF.

The V and J genes are TRBV21-1 and TRBJ2-6; the table's D call, TRBD2, has no DNA check behind it. TRBV21-1 is a pseudogene locus. This CDR3 region has 17 residues. The CDR3 DNA follows: TGTGCCAGCAAAAAGGTCGAAGGGAGATCTGGGGCCAACGTCCTGACTTTC. The encoded protein is CASKKVEGRSGANVLTF.

The chain is built from TRBV5-1 and TRBJ2-1; D perhaps matches TRBD1 (6 bases). The CDR3 is 13 amino acids. V gave up 0 bases and J gave up 5 bases, with 6 bases separating them. The germline gives CDR1 SGHRS, CDR2 YFSETQ. The DNA for the CDR3 is TGCGCCAGCAGCTTGGGGACAGACAATGAGCAGTTCTTC. Its translation is CASSLGTDNEQFF.

This clone was seen more than once but under ten times. The rearrangement links TRBV7-3 to TRBJ2-1; 8 bases match TRBD2. The germline CDR1 and CDR2 sequences are SGHTA and FQGTGA. The CDR3 runs 19 residues. V was clipped by 5 bases and J by 0 bases; unmatched bases: 15. The CDR3 region is CASSPQAGGRGASYNEQFF. In nucleotides, the CDR3 is TGTGCCAGCAGCCCGCAGGCCGGGGGGCGGGGGGCCTCCTACAATGAGCAGTTCTTC. Complete variable domain (other parts from reference TRBV7-3 and TRBJ2-1): GAGVSQTPSNKVTEKGKYVELRCDPISGHTALYWYRQSLGQGPEFLIYFQGTGAADDSGLPNDRFFAVRPEGSVSTLKIQRTERGDSAVYLCASSPQAGGRGASYNEQFFGPGTRLTVL.

As for this clone: The junction differs from germline at one of its ends, possibly a read error. In DNA, the CDR3 is TGTGCTAGCAGCTTAGAGCAGGGGGCTTACGAGCAGTACTTC. Translation gives CASSLEQGAYEQYF. The chain has TRBV7-7 and TRBJ2-7; 8 bases agree with TRBD1. The CDR3 extends over 14 amino acids. The V gene's germline CDR1 is SSHAT and CDR2 FNYEAQ (reference sequence).

Remarks on this clone: One junction end disagrees with the germline gene, perhaps due to a read error. V is TRBV7-7 and J is TRBJ2-1, with a possible D match to TRBD1 (6 bases). The CDR3 has 14 residues. Germline V CDR1 and CDR2: SSHAT, FNYEAQ (reference sequence). The CDR3 here is CASSLVQGSNEQFF. The CDR3 DNA follows: TGTGCTAGCAGCTTAGTCCAGGGGTCGAATGAGCAGTTCTTC.

This clone has only a few counts. The chain has TRBV5-5 and TRBJ2-5; the match to TRBD2 covers 7 bases. From germline, CDR1 is SGHKS and CDR2 YYEKEE (reference sequence). The CDR3 consists of 14 residues. The V segment lost 0 bases and the J segment 5 bases; nucleotides outside the gene matches: 4. CDR3 nucleotides: TGTGCCAGCAGCTTGGGTGGGGGGGAGGAGACCCAGTACTTC. It translates to CASSLGGGEETQYF.

The V call is TRBV7-3, the J call TRBJ2-7, with 7 bases aligning to TRBD1. The CDR3 is made up of 16 amino acids. CDR1 and CDR2 (germline): SGHTA, FQGTGA. Germline trimming cut 7 bases from V and 0 bases from J; bases unmatched to any gene: 12. The CDR3 loop is CASNITGTESSYEQYF. CDR3 sequence (DNA): TGTGCCAGCAACATTACGGGGACAGAGAGCTCCTACGAGCAGTACTTC. The full variable domain, in which reference TRBV7-3 and TRBJ2-7 provide the parts outside the CDR3, is GAGVSQTPSNKVTEKGKYVELRCDPISGHTALYWYRQSLGQGPEFLIYFQGTGAADDSGLPNDRFFAVRPEGSVSTLKIQRTERGDSAVYLCASNITGTESSYEQYFGPGTRLTVT.

The CDR3 reads CASSSHESGTQYF. The CDR3 bases are TGTGCCAGCAGCTCCCATGAGTCCGGGACGCAGTATTTT. The chain couples TRBV7-9 to TRBJ2-3; unclear D gene. Germline CDR1 and CDR2: SEHNR and FQNEAQ (reference sequence). Between the trimmed V and J ends, which lost 4 bases and 9 bases, there was a span of 14 bases. The CDR3 sequence is 13 residues long.

The chain carries TRBV29-1 and TRBJ2-3, with TRBD1 as a possible D gene (5 bases). V was pared by 6 bases and J by 0 bases, with 13 bases between. CDR1 is SQVTM, CDR2 ANQGSEA, per germline. The CDR3 sequence is 14 residues long. CDR3 loop: CSVPRQSSTDTQYF. CDR3 bases: TGCAGCGTGCCGAGACAGTCTAGCACAGATACGCAGTATTTT.

The V call is TRBV2, the J call TRBJ1-1, with 7 bases identical to TRBD1. Per germline, CDR1 SNHLY and CDR2 FYNNEI. The V gene end was trimmed by 8 bases and the J gene end by 4 bases; junction bases not matched to a gene: 4. The CDR3 totals 12 residues. Here the CDR3 DNA reads TGTGCCAGCGCAGGGGGTGGCACTGAAGCTTTCTTT. This codes for CASAGGGTEAFF. Full variable domain (remainder filled in from reference TRBV2 and TRBJ1-1): EPEVTQTPSHQVTQMGQEVILRCVPISNHLYFYWYRQILGQKVEFLVSFYNNEISEKSEIFDDQFSVERPDGSNFTLKIRSTKLEDSAMYFCASAGGGTEAFFGQGTRLTVV.

The J gene is TRBJ2-7, the V gene TRBV7-2; 11 bases match TRBD2. The ends lost 5 bases at V and 5 bases at J; junction bases unmatched: 11. The CDR3 contains 16 residues. The V gene's germline CDR1 is SGHTA and CDR2 FQGNSA. The CDR3 DNA follows: TGTGCCAGCAGCGGACAGGTTTTAGCGGGAGGGCACGAGCAGTACTTC. This gives the protein CASSGQVLAGGHEQYF.

This clone was counted a single time. The rearrangement links TRBV30 to TRBJ1-6, with D hard to call. The ends were cut back, 0 bases at V and 10 bases at J, with 13 bases in the middle. Germline V lookup: CDR1 GTSNPN, CDR2 SVGIG (reference sequence). The CDR3 runs 14 residues. CDR3 DNA sequence: TGTGCCTGGAGTGTGGAGGGATTAAGATCACCCCTCCACTTT. Translation gives CAWSVEGLRSPLHF.

The chain uses TRBV5-1 and TRBJ1-1; TRBD1 is a possible D gene (6 bases). Germline CDR1 and CDR2: SGHRS and YFSETQ. CDR3 length: 16 amino acids. Trimming stripped 0 bases from V and 2 bases from J, with 14 bases between. CDR3 coding DNA: TGCGCCAGCAGCTTGGCTTCGGGGGGCGCCAACACTGAAGCTTTCTTT. Amino acids: CASSLASGGANTEAFF. Combining the CDR3 with reference TRBV5-1 and TRBJ1-1 gives the whole variable domain KAGVTQTPRYLIKTRGQQVTLSCSPISGHRSVSWYQQTPGQGLQFLFEYFSETQRNKGNFPGRFSGRQFSNSRSEMNVSTLELGDSALYLCASSLASGGANTEAFFGQGTRLTVV.

The chain uses TRBV2 and TRBJ2-5; D is perhaps TRBD2 (6 bases). CDR1 is SNHLY and CDR2 is FYNNEI in the germline V gene. The CDR3 covers 13 residues. V lost 9 bases and J 0 bases, leaving 11 bases between the germline ends. For the CDR3, the DNA is TGTGCCAGGGTCGGCGGGGACCAAGAGACCCAGTACTTC. Translated, it gives CARVGGDQETQYF.